The T cell receptor beta chain described here comes from a study of T-cell memory formation after mild COVID-19. Turning to the study itself: Across donors, TCR clusters were largely donor specific. Study observations and caveats: Pre-infection memory held some responding clones, suggesting pre-existing cross-reactive T cells responded. CD4/CD8 balance held among clones contracting day 15 to 85, and later expanders leaned CD4+.

From the 5' RACE reads, TCRdb called clonotypes with MiXCR, one entry per CDR3 protein. The table records around 470,000 distinct CDR3 sequences, around 18% of them present only once. The germline V gene encodes CDR1 MNHEY and CDR2 SMNVEV (reference sequence). The length of the CDR3 is 16 residues. The ends lost 5 bases at V and 3 bases at J; junction bases unmatched: 7. On this clonotype: Its antigen is currently unknown.

This clonotype originated in an adult woman who had mild COVID-19 (a few samples of this study predate the infection). Cell type and time point are not known. Sequencing was performed on PBMCs or a T cell subset sorted from them (not recorded which). V and J are TRBV27 and TRBJ2-2; 9 nucleotides agree with TRBD2. The CDR3 bases are TGTGCCAGCAGTCTCCGACGCGGGAGGGACACCGGGGAGCTGTTTTTT. Translation gives CASSLRRGRDTGELFF.